The 17 T cell receptor beta chains listed next were all sequenced from one sample in a study of OX40 agonist ivuxolimab in advanced cancers. The library was built by means of the immunoSEQ multiplex PCR assay. TCRdb obtained this table from immuneACCESS and retained in-frame rearrangements with V and J assigned. These tables miss some clones; where compared with another copy, unresolved V genes account for less than half of the shortfall, and the remainder is unexplained. The sample includes some 60,000 clones, with roughly 90% observed a single time. The ten largest clones take up 16% of the sample. This specimen was CD4+ or CD8+ T cells sorted from blood, taken in a trial of the OX40 agonist ivuxolimab. The receptors stem from an adult with an advanced solid tumor such as melanoma, head and neck, liver or kidney cancer.

This chain connects TRBV6-5 to TRBJ2-7, with unresolved D. Deletions cut 1 base from V and 4 bases from J, with 8 bases between. The CDR3 sequence is 13 residues long. CDR1 is MNHEY, CDR2 SVGAGI, per germline. The CDR3 bases are TGTGCCAGCAGTTACTATGTGGGATACGAGCAGTACTTC. This codes for CASSYYVGYEQYF.

The chain couples TRBV7-9 to TRBJ2-7; 9 bases fit TRBD2. V shed 5 bases, J shed 0 bases, and the junction held 8 bases outside the gene matches. CDR3 length: 16 residues. CDR1 is SEHNR, CDR2 FQNEAQ, per germline (reference sequence). CDR3 DNA sequence: TGTGCCAGCAGCCCTGACGGCGGGAGGGTCTCCTACGAGCAGTACTTC. Translating gives CASSPDGGRVSYEQYF.

The V call is TRBV7-3, the J call TRBJ2-1; no definite D call. V was cut by 3 bases and J by 0 bases, with 12 bases left in between. CDR1 and CDR2 (germline): SGHTA, FQGTGA. The CDR3 covers 16 residues. CDR3 nucleotide sequence: TGTGCCAGCAGCTTTGGTCTCCTAAGCTCCTACAATGAGCAGTTCTTC. The encoded protein is CASSFGLLSSYNEQFF.

This clone showed up just a few times. V is TRBV7-2 and J is TRBJ1-2; 7 bases fit TRBD1. V was clipped by 9 bases and J by 4 bases; unmatched bases: 14. This CDR3 is 15 amino acids long. Germline CDR1 is SGHTA and CDR2 is FQGNSA. The CDR3 sequence is CASPSPQTGIYGYTF. The CDR3 DNA reads as TGTGCCAGTCCATCGCCCCAGACAGGGATCTATGGCTACACCTTC. Full variable domain (outside the CDR3, taken from reference TRBV7-2 and TRBJ1-2): GAGVSQSPSNKVTEKGKDVELRCDPISGHTALYWYRQSLGQGLEFLIYFQGNSAPDKSGLPSDRFSAERTGGSVSTLTIQRTQQEDSAVYLCASPSPQTGIYGYTFGSGTRLTVV.

The chain joins TRBV27 to TRBJ2-1, with no clear D. The CDR3 runs 16 residues. Germline CDR1 reads MNHEY; CDR2 reads SMNVEV (reference sequence). The V end lost 3 bases, the J end lost 0 bases, and 12 bases lay between the germline ends. CDR3 residues: CASSFLRSSSYNEQFF. CDR3 nucleotide sequence: TGTGCCAGCAGTTTTTTGCGGTCCAGCTCCTACAATGAGCAGTTCTTC.

The chain links TRBV19 to TRBJ2-7, with D tentatively TRBD1 (7 bases). The V gene's germline CDR1 is LNHDA and CDR2 SQIVND (reference sequence). The CDR3 has 15 residues. Trimming left V 8 bases short and J 0 bases short, with 17 bases between. The DNA for the CDR3 is TGTGCCAGTGCCGGGGCAGGGGGGTTCTCCTACGAGCAGTACTTC. This sequence encodes CASAGAGGFSYEQYF.

The chain employs TRBV10-3 and TRBJ1-5; perhaps TRBD1 as D (5 bases). The CDR3 sequence is 15 residues long. The ends were cut back, 0 bases at V and 5 bases at J, with 11 bases in the middle. Germline loops: CDR1 ENHRY, CDR2 SYGVKD. The CDR3, as DNA: TGTGCCATCAGTGAGTCCGGGGCCGTCGATCAGCCCCAGCATTTT. It encodes CAISESGAVDQPQHF.

This clone has only a few counts. This chain connects TRBV9 to TRBJ2-2; TRBD2 matches at 15 bases. The CDR3 is 17 residues long. Germline values: CDR1 SGDLS, CDR2 YYNGEE. The ends lost 4 bases at V and 4 bases at J; junction bases unmatched: 5. The CDR3 nucleotides read TGTGCCAGCAGCTTACCGGGACTAGCGGGAGGCACCGGGGAGCTGTTTTTT. It yields the protein CASSLPGLAGGTGELFF.

This clone was detected once. The rearrangement joins TRBV28 to TRBJ2-1; 10 bases agree with TRBD1. This CDR3 contains 13 residues. Trimming cost V 6 bases and J 9 bases; bases outside gene matches: 5. CDR1 is MDHEN, CDR2 SYDVKM, per germline. The CDR3 bases are TGTGCCAGCAGCAAGACAGGGGGCCGTGAGCAGTTCTTC. Translation: CASSKTGGREQFF.

This clone was observed a single time. J is TRBJ1-3 and V is TRBV7-2; D may be TRBD1 (5 bases). Per germline, CDR1 SGHTA and CDR2 FQGNSA. The CDR3 length is 16 residues. Trimming cost V 1 base and J 0 bases, with 10 bases left between them. Here the CDR3 DNA reads TGTGCCAGCAGCTTAGTTCCAGGGCCCTCTGGAAACACCATATATTTT. This encodes CASSLVPGPSGNTIYF.

The chain recombines TRBV7-2 with TRBJ1-2; 9 nucleotides line up with TRBD1. Germline trimming cut 3 bases from V and 4 bases from J; bases unmatched to any gene: 6. Germline assignment: CDR1 SGHTA and CDR2 FQGNSA. The CDR3 has 15 amino acids. The CDR3 bases are TGTGCCAGCAGCTTTGCGACAGGGGGAGGCTATGGCTACACCTTC. Encoded protein: CASSFATGGGYGYTF.

The chain recombines TRBV13 with TRBJ2-3; 9 nucleotides match TRBD1. The junction had 4 bases not matched to a gene; V was cut back by 6 bases and J by 3 bases. CDR3 length: 14 residues. Germline assignment: CDR1 PRHDT and CDR2 FYEKMQ (reference sequence). Here the CDR3 reads CASSHRGLTDTQYF. The CDR3 nucleotides read TGTGCCAGCAGTCACAGGGGGCTGACAGATACGCAGTATTTT.

This clone was detected only a few times. CDR3 sequence (DNA): TGTGCCAGCAGTTCTCCCGCCGTAAGGACCCAGTACTTC. This sequence encodes CASSSPAVRTQYF. J is TRBJ2-5 and V is TRBV28; no definite D call. The V gene lost 4 bases and the J gene lost 7 bases, with 13 bases spanning the gap. CDR1 and CDR2 from the germline V gene are MDHEN and SYDVKM. CDR3 length: 13 amino acids.

This clone is categorized as medium-sized. This sequence joins TRBV7-9 and TRBJ2-7; TRBD1 matches 7 bases. After removal of 5 bases from V and 4 bases from J, the junction contained 11 bases not matched to a gene. The CDR3 runs 15 residues. Germline CDR1 reads SEHNR; CDR2 reads FQNEAQ (reference sequence). CDR3 nucleotides: TGTGCCAGCAGCACCGACCGGGACAGACTATACGAGCAGTACTTC. It yields the protein CASSTDRDRLYEQYF.

V and J are TRBV5-6 and TRBJ2-7; TRBD2 matches 7 bases. V trimming: 4 bases; J trimming: 6 bases; junction bases outside the gene matches: 16. CDR3 length: 16 amino acids. Germline V lookup: CDR1 SGHDT, CDR2 YYEEEE. CDR3 sequence: CASSQETHGSGGEQYF. Here the CDR3 DNA reads TGTGCCAGCAGCCAAGAGACACACGGGTCGGGGGGCGAGCAGTACTTC.

A few counts support this clone. The chain carries TRBV5-1 and TRBJ2-5; D not resolved. CDR1 and CDR2 from the germline V gene are SGHRS and YFSETQ. The CDR3 contains 13 residues. Trimming removed 1 base from V and 5 bases from J, with 9 bases in between. The CDR3 sequence is CASSLYFGETQYF. The CDR3 DNA follows: TGCGCCAGCAGCTTGTACTTTGGGGAGACCCAGTACTTC. The full variable domain, in which reference TRBV5-1 and TRBJ2-5 provide the parts outside the CDR3, is KAGVTQTPRYLIKTRGQQVTLSCSPISGHRSVSWYQQTPGQGLQFLFEYFSETQRNKGNFPGRFSGRQFSNSRSEMNVSTLELGDSALYLCASSLYFGETQYFGPGTRLLVL.

In its sample, this clone was seen a few times. Other DNA sequences in the sample encode the same CDR3. The V call is TRBV7-8, the J call TRBJ2-2; maybe TRBD1 (5 bases). Per germline, CDR1 SGHVS and CDR2 FQNEAQ. The CDR3 extends over 21 amino acids. V was cut by 6 bases and J by 3 bases, with 32 bases left in between. As DNA, the CDR3 is TGTGCCAGCAGTCCTAAAAGGACACTTAACCAGGGATTTAAGTACACCGGGGAGCTGTTTTTT. Its translation is CASSPKRTLNQGFKYTGELFF.